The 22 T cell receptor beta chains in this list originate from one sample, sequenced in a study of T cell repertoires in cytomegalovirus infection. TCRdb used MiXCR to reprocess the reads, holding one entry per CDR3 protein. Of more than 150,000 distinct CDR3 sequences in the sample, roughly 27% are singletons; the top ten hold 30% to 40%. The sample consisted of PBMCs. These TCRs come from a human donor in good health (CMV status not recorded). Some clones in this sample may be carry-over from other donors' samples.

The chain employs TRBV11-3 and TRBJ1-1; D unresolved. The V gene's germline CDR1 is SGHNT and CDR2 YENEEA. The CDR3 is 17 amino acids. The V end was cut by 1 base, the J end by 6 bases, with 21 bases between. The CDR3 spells CASSLGVWVWIWAEAFF. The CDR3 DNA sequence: TGTGCCAGCAGCTTAGGGGTCTGGGTCTGGATTTGGGCTGAAGCTTTCTTT.

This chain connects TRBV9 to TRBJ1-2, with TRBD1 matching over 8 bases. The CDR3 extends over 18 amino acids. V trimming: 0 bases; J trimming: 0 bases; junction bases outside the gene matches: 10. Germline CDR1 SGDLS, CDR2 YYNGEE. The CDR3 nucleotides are TGTGCCAGCAGCGTAGATCGGGACAGGAGGTCAGCTAACTATGGCTACACCTTC. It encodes CASSVDRDRRSANYGYTF.

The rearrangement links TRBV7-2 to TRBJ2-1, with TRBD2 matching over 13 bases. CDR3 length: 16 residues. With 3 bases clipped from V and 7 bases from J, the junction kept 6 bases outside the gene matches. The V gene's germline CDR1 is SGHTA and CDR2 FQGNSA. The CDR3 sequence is CASSLTGTSGVNEQFF. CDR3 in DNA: TGTGCCAGCAGCTTGACCGGGACTAGCGGGGTGAATGAGCAGTTCTTC.

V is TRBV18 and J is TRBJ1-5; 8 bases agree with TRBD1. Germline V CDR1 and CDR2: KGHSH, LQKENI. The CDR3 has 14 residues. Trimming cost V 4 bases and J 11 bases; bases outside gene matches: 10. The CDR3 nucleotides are TGTGCCAGCTCACTCGACATCCTACAGGGGGCCCAGCATTTT. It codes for CASSLDILQGAQHF.

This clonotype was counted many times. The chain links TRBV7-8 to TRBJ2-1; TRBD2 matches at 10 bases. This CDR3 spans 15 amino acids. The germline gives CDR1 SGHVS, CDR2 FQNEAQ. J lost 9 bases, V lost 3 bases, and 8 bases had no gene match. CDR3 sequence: CASSFERGGLGEQFF. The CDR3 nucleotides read TGTGCCAGCAGCTTCGAGCGGGGGGGCCTTGGTGAGCAGTTCTTC.

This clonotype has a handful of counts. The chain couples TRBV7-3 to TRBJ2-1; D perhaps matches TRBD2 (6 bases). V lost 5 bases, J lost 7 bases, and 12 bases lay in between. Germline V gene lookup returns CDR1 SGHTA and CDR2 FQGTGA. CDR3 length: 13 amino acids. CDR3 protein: CASSTPGANEQFF. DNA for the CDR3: TGTGCCAGCAGCACCCCGGGAGCTAATGAGCAGTTCTTC.

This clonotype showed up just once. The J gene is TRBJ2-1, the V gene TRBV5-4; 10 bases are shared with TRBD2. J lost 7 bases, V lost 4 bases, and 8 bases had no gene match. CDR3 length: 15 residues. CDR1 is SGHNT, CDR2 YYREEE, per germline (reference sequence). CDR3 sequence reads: CASSPRAGGLNEQFF. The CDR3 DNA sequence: TGTGCCAGCAGCCCGAGAGCGGGGGGGCTGAATGAGCAGTTCTTC.

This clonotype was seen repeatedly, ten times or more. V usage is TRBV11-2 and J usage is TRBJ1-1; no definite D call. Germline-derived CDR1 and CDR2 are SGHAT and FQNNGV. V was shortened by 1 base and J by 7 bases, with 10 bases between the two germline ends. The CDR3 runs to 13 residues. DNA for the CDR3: TGTGCCAGCAGCTTAGGTCCACAGAATGAAGCTTTCTTT. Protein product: CASSLGPQNEAFF.

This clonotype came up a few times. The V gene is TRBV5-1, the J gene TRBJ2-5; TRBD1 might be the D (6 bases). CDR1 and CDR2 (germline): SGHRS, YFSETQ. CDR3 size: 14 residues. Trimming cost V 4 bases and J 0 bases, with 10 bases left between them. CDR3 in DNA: TGCGCCAGCAGCCAGTCAGGGGACCAAGAGACCCAGTACTTC. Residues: CASSQSGDQETQYF.

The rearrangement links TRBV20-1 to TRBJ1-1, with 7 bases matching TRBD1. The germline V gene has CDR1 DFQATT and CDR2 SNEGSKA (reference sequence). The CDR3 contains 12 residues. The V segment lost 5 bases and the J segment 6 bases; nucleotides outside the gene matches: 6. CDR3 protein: CSASTGWAEAFF. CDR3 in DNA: TGCAGTGCTTCGACAGGGTGGGCTGAAGCTTTCTTT.

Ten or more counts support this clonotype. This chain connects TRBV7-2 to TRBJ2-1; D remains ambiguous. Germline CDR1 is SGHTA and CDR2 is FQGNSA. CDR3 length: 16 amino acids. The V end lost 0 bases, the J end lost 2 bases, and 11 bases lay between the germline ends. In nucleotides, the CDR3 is TGTGCCAGCAGCTTAGCGCTGGGGATCACCTACAATGAGCAGTTCTTC. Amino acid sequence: CASSLALGITYNEQFF.

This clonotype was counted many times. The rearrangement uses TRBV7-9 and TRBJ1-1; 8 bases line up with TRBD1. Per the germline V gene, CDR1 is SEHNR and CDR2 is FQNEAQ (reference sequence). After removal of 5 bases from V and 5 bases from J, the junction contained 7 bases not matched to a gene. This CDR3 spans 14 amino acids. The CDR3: CASSPWTGRTEAFF. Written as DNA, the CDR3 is TGTGCCAGCAGCCCCTGGACAGGGAGGACTGAAGCTTTCTTT.

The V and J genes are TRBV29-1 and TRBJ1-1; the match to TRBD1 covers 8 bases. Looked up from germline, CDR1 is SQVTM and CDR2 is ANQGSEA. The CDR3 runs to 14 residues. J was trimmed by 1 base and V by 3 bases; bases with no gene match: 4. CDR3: CSVDLGQANTEAFF. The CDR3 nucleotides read TGCAGCGTTGACCTGGGACAGGCGAACACTGAAGCTTTCTTT.

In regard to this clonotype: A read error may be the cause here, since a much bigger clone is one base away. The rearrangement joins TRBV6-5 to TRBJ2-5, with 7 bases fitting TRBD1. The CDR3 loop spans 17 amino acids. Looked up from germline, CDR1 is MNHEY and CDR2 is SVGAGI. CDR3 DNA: TGTGTCAGCAGGCAGACACAGGACAGGAGAAGGGGGGAGACCCAGTACTTC. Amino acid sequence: CVSRQTQDRRRGETQYF.

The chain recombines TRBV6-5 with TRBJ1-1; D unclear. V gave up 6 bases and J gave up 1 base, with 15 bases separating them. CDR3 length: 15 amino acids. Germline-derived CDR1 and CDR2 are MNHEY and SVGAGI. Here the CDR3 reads CASRVLRTSNTEAFF. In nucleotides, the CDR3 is TGTGCCAGCAGGGTTCTTCGGACCTCGAACACTGAAGCTTTCTTT.

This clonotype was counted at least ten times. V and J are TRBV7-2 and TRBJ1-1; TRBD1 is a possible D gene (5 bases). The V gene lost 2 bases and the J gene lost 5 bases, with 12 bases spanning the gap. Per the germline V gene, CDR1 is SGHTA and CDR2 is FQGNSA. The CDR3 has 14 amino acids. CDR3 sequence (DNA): TGTGCCAGCAGCTTAACTAGGGGAAGGACTGAAGCTTTCTTT. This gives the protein CASSLTRGRTEAFF. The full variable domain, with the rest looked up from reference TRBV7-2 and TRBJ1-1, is GAGVSQSPSNKVTEKGKDVELRCDPISGHTALYWYRQSLGQGLEFLIYFQGNSAPDKSGLPSDRFSAERTGGSVSTLTIQRTQQEDSAVYLCASSLTRGRTEAFFGQGTRLTVV.

The CDR3 sequence: CAIRPDRDNEQFF. Here the CDR3 DNA reads TGTGCCATCAGACCTGACAGGGACAATGAGCAGTTCTTC. The genes are TRBV10-3 and TRBJ2-1; TRBD1 matches 7 bases. V was clipped by 6 bases and J by 5 bases; unmatched bases: 4. The CDR3 loop spans 13 amino acids. Germline CDR1 ENHRY, CDR2 SYGVKD.

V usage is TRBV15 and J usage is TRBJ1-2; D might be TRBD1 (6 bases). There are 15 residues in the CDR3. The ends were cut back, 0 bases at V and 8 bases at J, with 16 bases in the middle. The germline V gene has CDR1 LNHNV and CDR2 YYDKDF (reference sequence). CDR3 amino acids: CATSRDRTAAGGYTF. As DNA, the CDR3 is TGTGCCACCAGCAGAGATAGGACAGCGGCCGGCGGCTACACCTTC.

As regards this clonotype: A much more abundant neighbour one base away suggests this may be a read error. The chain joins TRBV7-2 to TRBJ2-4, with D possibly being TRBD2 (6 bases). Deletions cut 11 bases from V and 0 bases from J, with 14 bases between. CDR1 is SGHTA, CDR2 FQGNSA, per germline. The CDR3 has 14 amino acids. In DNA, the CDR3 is TGTGCCGGCACCCGGGACTTAGCCAAAAACATTCAGTACTTC. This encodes CAGTRDLAKNIQYF.

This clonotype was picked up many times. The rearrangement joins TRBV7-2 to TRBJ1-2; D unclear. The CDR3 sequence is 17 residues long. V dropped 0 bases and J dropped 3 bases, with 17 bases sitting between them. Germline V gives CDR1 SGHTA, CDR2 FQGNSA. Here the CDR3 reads CASSLASFSAGDYGYTF. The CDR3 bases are TGTGCCAGCAGCTTAGCGAGTTTTTCAGCCGGGGACTATGGCTACACCTTC.

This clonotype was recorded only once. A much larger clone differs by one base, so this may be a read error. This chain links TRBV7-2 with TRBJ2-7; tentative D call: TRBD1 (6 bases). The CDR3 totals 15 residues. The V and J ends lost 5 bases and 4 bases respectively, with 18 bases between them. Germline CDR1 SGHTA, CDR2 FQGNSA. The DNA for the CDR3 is TGTGCCAGCAGCCAAACAGGGAACAGCAGTTACGAGCAGTACTTC. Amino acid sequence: CASSQTGNSSYEQYF.

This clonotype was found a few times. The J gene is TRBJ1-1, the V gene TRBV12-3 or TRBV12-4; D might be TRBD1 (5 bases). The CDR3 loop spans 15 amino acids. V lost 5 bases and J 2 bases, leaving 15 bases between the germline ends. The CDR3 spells CASSPLTGPNTEAFF. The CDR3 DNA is TGTGCCAGCAGTCCCCTCACAGGTCCCAACACTGAAGCTTTCTTT.